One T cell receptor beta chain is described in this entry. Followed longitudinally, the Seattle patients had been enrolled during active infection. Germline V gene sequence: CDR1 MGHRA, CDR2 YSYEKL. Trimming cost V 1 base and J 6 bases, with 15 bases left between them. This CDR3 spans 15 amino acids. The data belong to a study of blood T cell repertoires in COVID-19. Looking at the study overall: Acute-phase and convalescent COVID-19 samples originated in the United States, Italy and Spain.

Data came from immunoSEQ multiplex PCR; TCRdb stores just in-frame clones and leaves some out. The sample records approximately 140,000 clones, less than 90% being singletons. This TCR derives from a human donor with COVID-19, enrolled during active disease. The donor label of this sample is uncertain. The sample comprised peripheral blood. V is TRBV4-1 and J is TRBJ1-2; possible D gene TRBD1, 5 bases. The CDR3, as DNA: TGCGCCAGCAGCCAAGGGCGCGGGGCCGGGAATGGCTACACCTTC. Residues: CASSQGRGAGNGYTF.